Sequencing of this TCR beta chain was carried out in a study of T cell clonality in common variable immunodeficiency. The method was immunoSEQ multiplex PCR; TCRdb's version includes in-frame clones alone and lacks a portion of them. The sample was found to contain about 32,000 clones, and every one recurs. CDR1 and CDR2 from the germline V gene are ENHRY and SYGVKD. This CDR3 region has 15 residues. Trimming cost V 3 bases and J 7 bases; bases outside gene matches: 6. At least ten counts were recorded for this clone. Its antigen is unknown. Read coverage stops 3 residues before the CDR3 terminus; the germline J gene supplies the remainder. Whole-study results and caveats: Compared with healthy controls, CVID subjects showed increased TCRbeta clonality, mostly in about a third. Repertoire-complication correlations in CVID were limited by patient heterogeneity. In common variable immunodeficiency, TCR beta chains reportedly carried fewer deletions and N-nucleotide insertions.

Sequencing was performed on peripheral blood mononuclear cells. The V and J genes are TRBV10-3 and TRBJ1-6; 7 nucleotides align to TRBD1. This TCR was sampled from a person aged 18 to 75 in good health. The sequenced part of the CDR3 DNA is TGTGCCATCAGTGACTCTGGGACAGACAATTCACCC. The encoded protein is CAISDSGTDNSP. The whole CDR3 sequence is CAISDSGTDNSPLHF.